The next 14 T cell receptor beta chains were all read from a single sample in a study of blood T cells in healthy people across ages. A J-beta primer mix and a sample-barcoded 5' primer were used in a second PCR of about 6 to 12 cycles. MiXCR, applied by TCRdb to the 5' RACE reads, yields one record per CDR3 protein. This repertoire shows under 800,000 distinct CDR3 sequences, roughly 41% found once; its top ten account for around 20%. The sample was blood. These TCRs come from an older woman in good health.

This chain joins TRBV27 and TRBJ2-7; no reliable D call. Trimming removed 5 bases at V and 2 bases at J, with 13 bases between. The germline V gene has CDR1 MNHEY and CDR2 SMNVEV (reference sequence). The CDR3 totals 14 residues. The CDR3, as DNA: TGTGCCAGCAGTCCCCTTGGACCAACCTACGAGCAGTACTTC. Its translation: CASSPLGPTYEQYF.

This sequence joins TRBV20-1 and TRBJ2-7; 11 nucleotides agree with TRBD1. J was trimmed by 2 bases and V by 5 bases; bases with no gene match: 5. The CDR3 covers 14 residues. Germline lookup yields CDR1 DFQATT and CDR2 SNEGSKA (reference sequence). The CDR3 region is CSAFPGQGAYEQYF. As DNA, the CDR3 is TGCAGTGCTTTTCCGGGACAGGGGGCCTACGAGCAGTACTTC.

This clonotype showed up just a few times. The V gene is TRBV28, the J gene TRBJ2-7; 7 bases agree with TRBD1. V dropped 7 bases and J dropped 2; count of bases not matched to a gene: 8. In germline, CDR1 is MDHEN, CDR2 SYDVKM. The CDR3 consists of 14 residues. CDR3 amino acids: CASTIDRDTYEQYF. Here the CDR3 DNA reads TGTGCCAGCACTATCGACAGGGACACCTACGAGCAGTACTTC.

The chain employs TRBV5-1 and TRBJ2-5; TRBD1 or TRBD2 may be the D gene (5 bases each). The V gene's germline CDR1 is SGHRS and CDR2 YFSETQ. The CDR3 extends over 15 amino acids. Trimming took off 3 bases at V and 5 bases at J, with 17 bases between the two ends. The CDR3 loop is CASSSQGERWETQYF. The CDR3 region has the DNA TGCGCCAGCAGCTCCCAAGGGGAGAGGTGGGAGACCCAGTACTTC.

This chain joins TRBV6-1 and TRBJ2-1; perhaps TRBD2 as D (6 bases). This CDR3 contains 15 residues. Trimming took off 8 bases at V and 8 bases at J, with 22 bases between the two ends. Germline loops: CDR1 MNHNS, CDR2 SASEGT. The CDR3 DNA reads TGTGCCAGCGCGCCCCCGGGACTGGAAGGGTATGAGCAGTTCTTC. Translation gives CASAPPGLEGYEQFF.

V and J are TRBV5-1 and TRBJ2-5, with D maybe TRBD1 (5 bases). The CDR3 is made up of 13 amino acids. The V and J ends lost 3 bases and 11 bases respectively, with 17 bases between them. CDR1 SGHRS and CDR2 YFSETQ come from the germline V gene. The CDR3 bases are TGCGCCAGCAGCTCTGCAGGGAACAACGGGCAGTACTTC. This encodes CASSSAGNNGQYF.

The sample holds a few counts of this clonotype. The chain employs TRBV12-3 or TRBV12-4 and TRBJ2-1; 10 bases match TRBD2. Trimming at V came to 3 bases and at J to 0 bases, leaving 11 bases not matched to a gene. CDR3 length equals 19 residues. The CDR3 region has the DNA TGTGCCAGCAGTTTCCCTAGCGGGAGCCACCGTAGCTCCTACAATGAGCAGTTCTTC. It specifies CASSFPSGSHRSSYNEQFF.

The chain couples TRBV15 to TRBJ2-1; maybe TRBD2 (7 bases). This CDR3 has 15 residues. Germline V lookup: CDR1 LNHNV, CDR2 YYDKDF (reference sequence). V lost 3 bases and J lost 4, with 13 bases in between. The CDR3 loop reads CATSSRAGAYNEQFF. The CDR3 DNA sequence: TGTGCCACCAGCAGTAGGGCGGGGGCGTACAATGAGCAGTTCTTC.

This rearrangement joins TRBV20-1 to TRBJ2-4; D is perhaps TRBD2 (5 bases). The last part of the DNA fits TRBJ2-7 better; the J call may be wrong. In germline, CDR1 is DFQATT, CDR2 SNEGSKA (reference sequence). This CDR3 spans 16 amino acids. The CDR3 sequence: CSARDSGERARYEQYF. Written as DNA, the CDR3 is TGCAGTGCTAGAGATTCCGGCGAGAGGGCCAGGTACGAGCAGTACTTC.

CDR3 loop: CASSKTSGSTDLCTDTQYF. CDR3 in DNA: TGTGCCAGCAGCAAAACTAGCGGGAGTACCGACTTGTGCACAGATACGCAGTATTTT. The chain employs TRBV21-1 and TRBJ2-3; the table's D call, TRBD2, was not checked against the DNA. TRBV21-1 is a known pseudogene. The CDR3 loop spans 19 amino acids.

This clonotype appeared a single time. The genes are TRBV12-3 or TRBV12-4 and TRBJ2-2, with D perhaps given as TRBD1 or TRBD2 (6 bases each). The CDR3 is 14 residues long. CDR3 protein: CAMGRGRGTGELFF. CDR3 nucleotides: TGTGCTATGGGCCGGGGGCGCGGCACCGGGGAGCTGTTTTTT.

The chain combines TRBV5-1 with TRBJ2-3; D is unclear. Germline CDR1 SGHRS, CDR2 YFSETQ. This CDR3 is 14 amino acids long. Trimming left V 0 bases short and J 2 bases short, with 7 bases between. The CDR3 sequence: CASSLEQLTDTQYF. The CDR3 region has the DNA TGCGCCAGCAGCTTGGAACAGCTCACAGATACGCAGTATTTT.

This chain links TRBV7-9 with TRBJ2-5; 9 bases match TRBD2. The CDR3 spans 15 residues. The germline CDR1 and CDR2 sequences are SEHNR and FQNEAQ (reference sequence). V was pared by 10 bases and J by 0 bases, with 9 bases of the junction left unmatched. The CDR3 sequence is CAINNLAGDQETQYF. The CDR3 DNA follows: TGTGCCATCAATAACTTAGCGGGGGACCAAGAGACCCAGTACTTC.

V is TRBV6-1 and J is TRBJ1-2; TRBD1 matches at 8 bases. This CDR3 has 14 residues. The trim removed 6 bases at V and 1 base at J, leaving 4 bases unmatched. Looked up from germline, CDR1 is MNHNS and CDR2 is SASEGT. CDR3 sequence reads: CASRHRGNNYGYTF. In DNA, the CDR3 is TGTGCCAGCAGACACAGGGGGAATAACTATGGCTACACCTTC.